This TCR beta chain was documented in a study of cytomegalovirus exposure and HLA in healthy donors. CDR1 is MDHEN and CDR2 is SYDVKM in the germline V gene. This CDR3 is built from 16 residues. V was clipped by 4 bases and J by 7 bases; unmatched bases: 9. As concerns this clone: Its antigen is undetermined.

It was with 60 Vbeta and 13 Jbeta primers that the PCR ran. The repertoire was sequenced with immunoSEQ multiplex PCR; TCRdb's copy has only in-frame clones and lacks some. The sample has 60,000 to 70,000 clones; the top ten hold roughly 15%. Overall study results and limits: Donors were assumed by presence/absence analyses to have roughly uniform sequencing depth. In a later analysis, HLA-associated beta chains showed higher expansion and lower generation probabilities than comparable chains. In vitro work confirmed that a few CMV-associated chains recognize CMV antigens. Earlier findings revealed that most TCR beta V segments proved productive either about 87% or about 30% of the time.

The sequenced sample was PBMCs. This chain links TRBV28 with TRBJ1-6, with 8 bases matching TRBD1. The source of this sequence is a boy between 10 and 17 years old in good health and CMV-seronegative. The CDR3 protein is CASSSRTGRKNSPLHF. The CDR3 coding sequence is TGTGCCAGCAGTTCCCGGACAGGGAGGAAGAATTCACCCCTCCACTTT.